This T cell receptor (beta chain) was observed in a study of blood T cell repertoires in COVID-19. Study background: The samples span acute and convalescent COVID-19 from the United States, Italy and Spain. The analysed material was cDNA or gDNA that came from T cells, B-cell-depleted T cells, or PBMCs.

From germline, CDR1 is SGHTA and CDR2 FQGNSA. The J segment lost 5 bases and the V segment lost 1 base, leaving 0 bases of the junction unmatched. The CDR3 contains 13 residues. The authors' processing: It was from reference gene primer amplification that nucleated cell counts were estimated. Data came from immunoSEQ multiplex PCR; TCRdb stores just in-frame clones and leaves some out. For V, J and clone size, that table is used; D and trimming come from the DNA. Of about 140,000 clones in the sample, 76% were seen once. Sequenced: peripheral blood. The sequence was obtained from a woman of 80 years or more with active or convalescent COVID-19. The chain couples TRBV7-2 to TRBJ2-5; TRBD1 matches at 8 bases. This chain's CDR3 is CASSLGQGETQYF. DNA for the CDR3: TGTGCCAGCAGCTTAGGACAGGGGGAGACCCAGTACTTC.